These 5 T cell receptor beta chains were all obtained from the same sample, sequenced in a study of identical twins. Via MiXCR, TCRdb re-called the 5' RACE reads, giving one row per CDR3 protein. In the table there are roughly 500,000 distinct CDR3 sequences, 20% to 25% of which are singletons. These data were likewise used in another study, on T cells expressing NK-cell markers.

The sample comprised CD4+ T cells sorted from blood. The receptors here all came from a woman between 18 and 29 years old in good health.

The rearrangement joins TRBV7-2 to TRBJ2-5; no clear D gene. The germline V and J ends were trimmed by 3 bases and 5 bases, with 13 bases remaining between them. CDR1 and CDR2 (germline): SGHTA, FQGNSA. The CDR3 is 14 residues long. CDR3 residues: CASSFLGLAETQYF. The CDR3 coding sequence is TGTGCCAGCAGCTTTCTTGGGTTGGCGGAGACCCAGTACTTC.

This clonotype was found a few times. V is TRBV2 and J is TRBJ1-1; D is ambiguous. Germline V gives CDR1 SNHLY, CDR2 FYNNEI. This CDR3 has 11 residues. V was pared by 9 bases and J by 3 bases, with 8 bases between. CDR3 coding DNA: TGTGCCAGGTGGGGAGACACTGAAGCTTTCTTT. As protein: CARWGDTEAFF. Filled out from reference TRBV2 and TRBJ1-1, the complete variable domain reads EPEVTQTPSHQVTQMGQEVILRCVPISNHLYFYWYRQILGQKVEFLVSFYNNEISEKSEIFDDQFSVERPDGSNFTLKIRSTKLEDSAMYFCARWGDTEAFFGQGTRLTVV.

On this clonotype: Germline is not matched at one junction end, which may reflect a read error. J is TRBJ1-5 and V is TRBV18, with unresolved D. The germline gives CDR1 KGHSH, CDR2 LQKENI. The CDR3 loop spans 15 amino acids. CDR3 in DNA: TGTGCCAGCTCACCACGAGGCAGCAGCACTCAGCCCCAGCATTTT. This encodes CASSPRGSSTQPQHF.

This clonotype has a count of ten or more. The chain couples TRBV10-3 to TRBJ2-6; D ambiguous. The CDR3 runs to 16 residues. V lost 8 bases and J lost 0, with 14 bases in between. Germline V gene sequence: CDR1 ENHRY, CDR2 SYGVKD. The CDR3 DNA reads TGTGCCATCCAGTTTGGACCCCGCTCTGGGGCCAACGTCCTGACTTTC. This encodes CAIQFGPRSGANVLTF.

This clonotype was seen at least ten times. The rearrangement uses TRBV20-1 and TRBJ2-3; 9 bases map to TRBD1. From germline, CDR1 is DFQATT and CDR2 SNEGSKA (reference sequence). The ends lost 4 bases at V and 3 bases at J; junction bases unmatched: 8. The CDR3 length is 15 residues. CDR3 amino acids: CSAKADRGATDTQYF. CDR3 sequence (DNA): TGCAGTGCTAAGGCCGACAGGGGGGCTACAGATACGCAGTATTTT.